These 28 T cell receptor beta chains were all obtained from the same sample, sequenced in a study of beta chain features in type 1 diabetes. Sequenced material consisted of expressed TCRB transcripts (all of the isolated RNA was reverse transcribed). The data were produced by immunoSEQ multiplex PCR, yet TCRdb's version contains in-frame clones alone and is incomplete. The sample consists of about 400,000 clones, about 12% of them appearing once. Source material: naive CD4+ T cells from blood. These receptors were taken from a man aged 18 to 29 in good health.

This clone has only a few counts. The same CDR3 arises from other DNA sequences in this sample as well. The rearrangement uses TRBV30 and TRBJ1-5; D possibly corresponds to TRBD1 (5 bases). Trimming took 1 base from V and 4 from J, leaving 8 bases between them. The germline CDR1 and CDR2 sequences are GTSNPN and SVGIG (reference sequence). The CDR3 loop spans 13 amino acids. The CDR3 DNA is TGTGCCTGGAGTGGGTCAGGGAATCAGCCCCAGCATTTT. This sequence encodes CAWSGSGNQPQHF.

This clone was found a few times. This sequence joins TRBV18 and TRBJ1-3; D may be TRBD1 (6 bases). Trimming cost V 0 bases and J 9 bases, with 21 bases left between them. The CDR3 length is 17 residues. CDR1 is KGHSH, CDR2 LQKENI, per germline. The CDR3 region has the DNA TGTGCCAGCTCACCACCGGAGTGGCTCTCAGGGGCCGGCACCATATATTTT. Translating gives CASSPPEWLSGAGTIYF.

In this sample, this clone turned up a few times. This chain joins TRBV5-1 and TRBJ1-2; D gene ambiguous. The CDR3 runs 12 residues. Germline V gene sequence: CDR1 SGHRS, CDR2 YFSETQ. With 0 bases removed from V and 7 bases from J, the gap between germline ends came to 7 bases. The CDR3 reads CASSLGRGGYTF. CDR3 DNA: TGCGCCAGCAGCTTGGGGCGCGGTGGCTACACCTTC.

The sample holds a few counts of this clone. This CDR3 is also generated by other DNA sequences in the sample. This sequence joins TRBV15 and TRBJ2-7; possible D gene TRBD2, 5 bases. This CDR3 spans 15 amino acids. Germline V CDR1 and CDR2: LNHNV, YYDKDF (reference sequence). The V gene lost 0 bases and the J gene lost 0 bases, with 9 bases spanning the gap. CDR3 protein: CATSRDPGSSYEQYF. The CDR3 DNA follows: TGTGCCACCAGCAGAGATCCGGGGAGCTCCTACGAGCAGTACTTC.

V and J are TRBV18 and TRBJ1-1; no firm D call. The CDR3 is made up of 12 amino acids. V shed 4 bases and J shed 0 bases, with 3 bases lying between them. Germline CDR1 reads KGHSH; CDR2 reads LQKENI. This CDR3 reads CASSLMNTEAFF. As DNA, the CDR3 is TGTGCCAGCTCACTAATGAACACTGAAGCTTTCTTT.

The chain links TRBV6-1 to TRBJ1-4; no definite D call. The germline CDR1 and CDR2 sequences are MNHNS and SASEGT. This CDR3 has 13 amino acids. Trimming pared 2 bases from V and 16 bases from J, leaving 17 bases between. The CDR3 DNA sequence: TGTGCCAGCAGTGAATCTGGTCGGAGGGTTCCGTTTTTT. This encodes CASSESGRRVPFF.

The chain uses TRBV5-1 and TRBJ2-5; 9 nucleotides match TRBD1. This CDR3 is 13 amino acids long. CDR1 is SGHRS, CDR2 YFSETQ, per germline. J gave up 4 bases and V 5 bases, and 3 bases lay outside the gene matches. CDR3 bases: TGCGCCAGCAGAGAGGGACAGGGAGAGACCCAGTACTTC. Amino acids: CASREGQGETQYF. The complete variable domain, with remaining parts taken from reference TRBV5-1 and TRBJ2-5, reads KAGVTQTPRYLIKTRGQQVTLSCSPISGHRSVSWYQQTPGQGLQFLFEYFSETQRNKGNFPGRFSGRQFSNSRSEMNVSTLELGDSALYLCASREGQGETQYFGPGTRLLVL.

In this sample, this clone turned up a few times. The genes are TRBV5-4 and TRBJ2-1, with D hard to call. V was trimmed by 1 base and J by 10 bases, leaving 6 bases between them. In germline, CDR1 is SGHNT, CDR2 YYREEE (reference sequence). CDR3 length: 11 amino acids. CDR3: CASSLTLEQFF. The CDR3 nucleotides read TGTGCCAGCAGCTTGACTTTAGAGCAGTTCTTC.

This clone was counted between two and nine times. J is TRBJ2-1 and V is TRBV9; a weak D match, TRBD2 (5 bases). The CDR3 extends over 15 amino acids. V lost 3 bases and J lost 4, with 14 bases in between. In germline, CDR1 is SGDLS, CDR2 YYNGEE. CDR3 region: CASSAWTGLYNEQFF. The CDR3 coding sequence is TGTGCCAGCAGCGCCTGGACTGGGTTATACAATGAGCAGTTCTTC.

V is TRBV4-3 and J is TRBJ2-2; 14 bases match TRBD2. Trimming at V came to 0 bases and at J to 4 bases, leaving 10 bases not matched to a gene. CDR1 and CDR2 (germline): LGHNA, YSLEER. The CDR3 length is 20 residues. The chain's CDR3 is CASSQDSPRTSGGITGELFF. The CDR3 coding sequence is TGCGCCAGCAGCCAAGATTCTCCTCGGACTAGCGGGGGGATCACCGGGGAGCTGTTTTTT.

V gene TRBV10-3 combines with J gene TRBJ2-5; 7 bases are shared with TRBD2. In germline, CDR1 is ENHRY, CDR2 SYGVKD. V lost 10 bases and J lost 3; bases outside the gene matches: 8. The CDR3 spans 13 residues. The CDR3 loop reads CATGDGGKETQYF. Written as DNA, the CDR3 is TGTGCCACCGGGGACGGGGGGAAAGAGACCCAGTACTTC.

The chain joins TRBV9 to TRBJ1-1; D unresolved. The CDR3 sequence is 14 residues long. Germline V gene data show CDR1 as SGDLS and CDR2 as YYNGEE. Trimming left V 3 bases short and J 1 base short, with 10 bases between. CDR3 bases: TGTGCCAGCAGCGCCGGAACGGGGAACACTGAAGCTTTCTTT. Encoded protein: CASSAGTGNTEAFF.

This clone was observed a few times. The J gene is TRBJ2-7, the V gene TRBV14; D gene ambiguous. CDR3 size: 15 residues. Between the trimmed V and J ends, which lost 1 base and 2 bases, there was a span of 12 bases. Per the germline V gene, CDR1 is SGHDN and CDR2 is FVKESK. Written as DNA, the CDR3 is TGTGCCAGCAGCCAAGTATTAGTGTCGACCTACGAGCAGTACTTC. Protein product: CASSQVLVSTYEQYF.

This chain joins TRBV2 and TRBJ1-1; D ambiguous. The CDR3 contains 13 residues. The germline V and J ends were trimmed by 6 bases and 5 bases, with 13 bases remaining between them. From germline, CDR1 is SNHLY and CDR2 FYNNEI. The CDR3 nucleotides are TGTGCCAGCAGCATAGAACGGGAGACTGAAGCTTTCTTT. Translation: CASSIERETEAFF. The complete variable domain, with remaining parts taken from reference TRBV2 and TRBJ1-1, reads EPEVTQTPSHQVTQMGQEVILRCVPISNHLYFYWYRQILGQKVEFLVSFYNNEISEKSEIFDDQFSVERPDGSNFTLKIRSTKLEDSAMYFCASSIERETEAFFGQGTRLTVV.

The chain uses TRBV7-2 and TRBJ2-2; D is unclear. This CDR3 comprises 15 residues. CDR1 is SGHTA and CDR2 is FQGNSA in the germline V gene. V gave up 1 base and J gave up 3 bases, with 9 bases separating them. Written as DNA, the CDR3 is TGTGCCAGCAGCTTAGAATTTTCGGACACCGGGGAGCTGTTTTTT. Translating gives CASSLEFSDTGELFF.

This clone appeared a few times. This chain links TRBV6-6 with TRBJ1-1; 10 bases map to TRBD1. CDR1 is MNHNY, CDR2 SVGAGI, per germline (reference sequence). After removal of 0 bases from V and 6 bases from J, the junction contained 4 bases not matched to a gene. The CDR3 contains 15 residues. This CDR3 reads CASSYSQTGGSEAFF. The CDR3 region has the DNA TGTGCCAGCAGTTACTCGCAGACAGGGGGCTCTGAAGCTTTCTTT.

This clone was found a few times. The chain joins TRBV18 to TRBJ1-3, with 7 bases lining up with TRBD1. The CDR3 sequence is 15 residues long. The germline V gene encodes CDR1 KGHSH and CDR2 LQKENI. V shed 3 bases, J shed 6 bases, and the junction held 8 bases outside the gene matches. The CDR3 DNA sequence: TGTGCCAGCTCACCCGAGGGGGCGATTCCAAACACCATATATTTT. Amino acids: CASSPEGAIPNTIYF.

CDR3 region: CASSPRGSEAFF. In DNA form, the CDR3 reads TGTGCCAGCAGCCCCAGGGGTTCTGAAGCTTTCTTT. The chain recombines TRBV7-9 with TRBJ1-1, with D maybe TRBD1 (6 bases). Trimming took 5 bases from V and 6 from J, leaving 10 bases between them. The CDR3 length is 12 residues. The germline V gene has CDR1 SEHNR and CDR2 FQNEAQ (reference sequence).

This clone appeared a few times. This chain joins TRBV19 and TRBJ1-1; TRBD1 agrees at 8 bases. Germline V gene data show CDR1 as LNHDA and CDR2 as SQIVND (reference sequence). The CDR3 is 12 amino acids. With V trimmed by 7 bases and J by 6 bases, 4 bases remained unmatched. CDR3 region: CASKPTGAEAFF. Here the CDR3 DNA reads TGTGCCAGTAAGCCGACAGGGGCTGAAGCTTTCTTT.

The V call is TRBV27, the J call TRBJ2-5; 9 bases map to TRBD2. CDR3 length: 15 residues. CDR1 is MNHEY, CDR2 SMNVEV, per germline (reference sequence). J was trimmed by 7 bases and V by 3 bases; bases with no gene match: 9. The CDR3 region is CASSLTAGGRSTQYF. The CDR3 DNA reads as TGTGCCAGCAGTTTGACGGCGGGAGGGCGATCGACCCAGTACTTC.

This clone was seen more than once but under ten times. This chain joins TRBV7-2 and TRBJ2-3; 11 bases are a match to TRBD2. With 5 bases clipped from V and 3 bases from J, the junction kept 7 bases outside the gene matches. The CDR3 sequence is 16 residues long. Germline CDR1 reads SGHTA; CDR2 reads FQGNSA. The chain's CDR3 is CASSPQTSGSTDTQYF. Here the CDR3 DNA reads TGTGCCAGCAGCCCCCAAACTAGCGGGAGTACAGATACGCAGTATTTT.

In its sample, this clone was seen a few times. The V gene is TRBV10-3, the J gene TRBJ1-6, with D possibly TRBD1 on 5 matching bases. This CDR3 is 14 amino acids long. Germline CDR1 reads ENHRY; CDR2 reads SYGVKD. V was pared by 5 bases and J by 5 bases, with 10 bases between. DNA for the CDR3: TGTGCCATCAGTCCAACACAGGATAATTCACCCCTCCACTTT. Translating gives CAISPTQDNSPLHF.

The chain uses TRBV4-3 and TRBJ1-5; 8 nucleotides match TRBD1. V lost 0 bases and J lost 1; bases outside the gene matches: 5. This CDR3 has 17 amino acids. CDR1 LGHNA and CDR2 YSLEER come from the germline V gene. CDR3 region: CASSQDTRTGSNQPQHF. In DNA form, the CDR3 reads TGCGCCAGCAGCCAAGATACCCGGACAGGGAGCAATCAGCCCCAGCATTTT.

This clone was seen only a few times. The chain uses TRBV28 and TRBJ1-3; 10 bases agree with TRBD1. The trim removed 8 bases at V and 4 bases at J, leaving 5 bases unmatched. The V gene's germline CDR1 is MDHEN and CDR2 SYDVKM. The CDR3 length is 14 residues. The CDR3 nucleotides are TGTGCCAGCTCGACAGGGGGCGAAGGAAACACCATATATTTT. Translation gives CASSTGGEGNTIYF.

Only a few counts were recorded for this clone. The chain combines TRBV4-3 with TRBJ1-1, with a weak D call TRBD1 (6 bases). Trimming stripped 0 bases from V and 3 bases from J, with 14 bases between. The CDR3 is 16 residues long. CDR1 and CDR2 from the germline V gene are LGHNA and YSLEER. This CDR3 reads CASSQDLFQGYTEAFF. CDR3 nucleotides: TGCGCCAGCAGCCAAGATTTGTTCCAGGGGTACACTGAAGCTTTCTTT.

The table lists this clone with a few counts. The chain uses TRBV7-9 and TRBJ2-7; D may be TRBD1 (6 bases). This CDR3 region has 14 residues. Germline CDR1 and CDR2: SEHNR and FQNEAQ (reference sequence). Between the trimmed V and J ends, which lost 5 bases and 6 bases, there was a span of 17 bases. The CDR3 DNA is TGTGCCAGCAGCGCCCGACAGGAGCCTGGCGAGCAGTACTTC. Translating it yields CASSARQEPGEQYF.

This clone was seen only a few times. The rearrangement links TRBV7-9 to TRBJ1-2, with 9 bases lining up with TRBD1. Germline loops: CDR1 SEHNR, CDR2 FQNEAQ (reference sequence). This CDR3 has 14 residues. V lost 5 bases and J lost 8; bases outside the gene matches: 9. The CDR3 DNA reads as TGTGCCAGCAGCCCAGGGACAGGGAGCAGGGGCTACACCTTC. Translating gives CASSPGTGSRGYTF.

The chain carries TRBV7-3 and TRBJ2-2; 10 nucleotides align to TRBD2. The V gene end was trimmed by 6 bases and the J gene end by 6 bases; junction bases not matched to a gene: 7. The CDR3 extends over 15 amino acids. Germline values: CDR1 SGHTA, CDR2 FQGTGA. This CDR3 is CASRQLAGVSGELFF. As DNA, the CDR3 is TGTGCCAGCAGACAGCTAGCGGGAGTATCCGGGGAGCTGTTTTTT.